The 24 T cell receptor beta chains listed next were all sequenced from one sample in a study of blood T cell repertoires in COVID-19. The table came from immunoSEQ multiplex PCR; TCRdb's copy has only in-frame clones and leaves some out. Counted here are about 150,000 clones, 80% to 90% occurring once; the ten biggest clones make up approximately 2.3%. Sequencing was carried out using peripheral blood. The source is a woman in her seventies with acute or convalescent COVID-19.

This sequence joins TRBV19 and TRBJ1-2; D is ambiguous. Germline lookup yields CDR1 LNHDA and CDR2 SQIVND (reference sequence). CDR3 length equals 13 residues. Trimming removed 5 bases at V and 8 bases at J, with 15 bases between. The CDR3 here is CASSSDTRSGYTF. The CDR3, as DNA: TGTGCCAGTAGTTCAGACACCCGTTCGGGCTACACCTTC. Full variable domain (missing parts from reference TRBV19 and TRBJ1-2): DGGITQSPKYLFRKEGQNVTLSCEQNLNHDAMYWYRQDPGQGLRLIYYSQIVNDFQKGDIAEGYSVSREKKESFPLTVTSAQKNPTAFYLCASSSDTRSGYTFGSGTRLTVV.

The gene calls are TRBV29-1 and TRBJ2-1; the match to TRBD2 covers 8 bases. V was clipped by 0 bases and J by 4 bases; unmatched bases: 11. This CDR3 has 17 residues. Germline V gives CDR1 SQVTM, CDR2 ANQGSEA. Here the CDR3 reads CSVEDLPTSGKYNEQFF. The CDR3 DNA follows: TGCAGCGTTGAAGATCTTCCCACTAGCGGAAAGTACAATGAGCAGTTCTTC.

The chain joins TRBV7-8 to TRBJ2-1, with D hard to call. CDR3 length: 14 amino acids. The germline V gene encodes CDR1 SGHVS and CDR2 FQNEAQ. V lost 1 base and J 7 bases, leaving 11 bases between the germline ends. The CDR3 DNA reads as TGTGCCAGCAGCTTAGACCGGCGGAGAAATGAGCAGTTCTTC. This encodes CASSLDRRRNEQFF.

The chain joins TRBV3-1 (or the pseudogene TRBV3-2) to TRBJ2-3; 7 nucleotides line up with TRBD2. Losses at the gene ends were 1 base for V and 4 bases for J; bases not matched to a gene: 5. Germline V lookup: CDR1 LGHDT, CDR2 YNNKEL (reference sequence). The CDR3 consists of 15 residues. The CDR3 DNA follows: TGTGCCAGCAGCCAAGCGGGGAGGGCAGCAGATACGCAGTATTTT. It specifies CASSQAGRAADTQYF.

The rearrangement uses TRBV7-2 and TRBJ2-1, with a weak D call TRBD1 (6 bases). Trimming cost V 1 base and J 7 bases, with 14 bases left between them. Germline lookup yields CDR1 SGHTA and CDR2 FQGNSA. CDR3 length equals 15 residues. The CDR3 loop reads CASSLEWGPLNEQFF. CDR3 DNA sequence: TGTGCCAGCAGCTTAGAGTGGGGGCCGTTGAATGAGCAGTTCTTC.

The V gene is TRBV19, the J gene TRBJ1-3, with a tentative D call TRBD1 (5 bases). The V gene lost 7 bases and the J gene lost 4 bases, with 11 bases spanning the gap. This CDR3 contains 13 residues. CDR1 LNHDA and CDR2 SQIVND come from the germline V gene (reference sequence). CDR3 region: CASTTGEGNTIYF. Here the CDR3 DNA reads TGTGCCAGTACCACAGGAGAGGGAAACACCATATATTTT.

The chain's CDR3 is CASSPRTQETQYF. CDR3 bases: TGTGCCAGCAGCCCCCGAACACAAGAGACCCAGTACTTC. The chain links TRBV5-6 to TRBJ2-5, with D unclear. Germline V CDR1 and CDR2: SGHDT, YYEEEE. Trimming left V 4 bases short and J 2 bases short, with 9 bases between. The CDR3 contains 13 residues.

The V call is TRBV27, the J call TRBJ1-5; D possibly corresponds to TRBD1 (5 bases). The CDR3 is made up of 15 amino acids. The ends were cut back, 3 bases at V and 3 bases at J, with 12 bases in the middle. Germline lookup yields CDR1 MNHEY and CDR2 SMNVEV (reference sequence). The CDR3 protein is CASSFGTGANQPQHF. Here the CDR3 DNA reads TGTGCCAGCAGTTTCGGAACAGGAGCCAATCAGCCCCAGCATTTT.

This clone was recorded once. V is TRBV13 and J is TRBJ2-7; TRBD2 matches 15 bases. This CDR3 spans 14 amino acids. Germline V gene sequence: CDR1 PRHDT, CDR2 FYEKMQ (reference sequence). V lost 4 bases, J lost 6 bases, and 1 base stayed unmatched. The CDR3 reads CASSSGLAGGEQYF. Here the CDR3 DNA reads TGTGCCAGCAGCTCGGGACTAGCGGGGGGCGAGCAGTACTTC.

V usage is TRBV28 and J usage is TRBJ1-2; tentatively, D is TRBD1 (5 bases). V was shortened by 8 bases and J by 1 base, with 17 bases between the two germline ends. The CDR3 consists of 15 residues. Germline CDR1 and CDR2: MDHEN and SYDVKM. The DNA of the CDR3 is TGTGCCAGCCTTGGAGGGGCGGCAGGTAACTATGGCTACACCTTC. Translating gives CASLGGAAGNYGYTF.

This chain connects TRBV28 to TRBJ1-1, with a possible D match to TRBD1 (6 bases). Trimming stripped 6 bases from V and 4 bases from J, with 21 bases between. This CDR3 contains 16 residues. The germline CDR1 and CDR2 sequences are MDHEN and SYDVKM. CDR3 bases: TGTGCCAGCAGGCAAGATTTTAGGGGGTTGTTCACTGAAGCTTTCTTT. It specifies CASRQDFRGLFTEAFF.

The genes are TRBV12-5 and TRBJ1-1; no reliable D call. From germline, CDR1 is LGHNT and CDR2 FRNRAP. The V end was cut by 4 bases, the J end by 1 base, with 7 bases between. This CDR3 comprises 13 residues. The CDR3 loop is CASGSARNTEAFF. CDR3 DNA sequence: TGTGCTAGTGGTTCGGCTAGGAACACTGAAGCTTTCTTT.

The rearrangement joins TRBV19 to TRBJ1-2; TRBD1 matches 7 bases. J was trimmed by 2 bases and V by 9 bases; bases with no gene match: 6. The CDR3 covers 13 residues. Germline CDR1 and CDR2: LNHDA and SQIVND (reference sequence). The CDR3 is CASTRGQNYGYTF. CDR3 nucleotides: TGTGCCAGCACAAGGGGACAGAACTATGGCTACACCTTC.

The DNA for the CDR3 is TGTGCCAGCAGCGCAACCGGGACAGGGTCTGCCGGGGAGCTGTTTTTT. Encoded protein: CASSATGTGSAGELFF. The V and J genes are TRBV9 and TRBJ2-2; TRBD1 matches at 9 bases. Germline CDR1 reads SGDLS; CDR2 reads YYNGEE. The CDR3 runs to 16 residues. Germline trimming cut 3 bases from V and 6 bases from J; bases unmatched to any gene: 9. Using reference TRBV9 and TRBJ2-2 for the parts outside the CDR3, the full variable domain is DSGVTQTPKHLITATGQRVTLRCSPRSGDLSVYWYQQSLDQGLQFLIQYYNGEERAKGNILERFSAQQFPDLHSELNLSSLELGDSALYFCASSATGTGSAGELFFGEGSRLTVL.

The genes are TRBV27 and TRBJ2-3; TRBD2 matches 13 bases. Germline CDR1 is MNHEY and CDR2 is SMNVEV (reference sequence). The junction had 7 bases not matched to a gene; V was cut back by 4 bases and J by 3 bases. This CDR3 has 17 residues. The CDR3 DNA follows: TGTGCCAGCAGTTCCCTGGGACTAGCGGGGAGTACAGATACGCAGTATTTT. Translation gives CASSSLGLAGSTDTQYF.

The V call is TRBV2, the J call TRBJ1-4; the D gene is possibly TRBD1 (6 bases). The ends were cut back, 7 bases at V and 8 bases at J, with 20 bases in the middle. CDR3 size: 15 residues. Germline V gene sequence: CDR1 SNHLY, CDR2 FYNNEI. The CDR3 nucleotides are TGTGCCAGCACTTACAGGGAACAGGGTGGAGAAAAACTGTTTTTT. Its translation: CASTYREQGGEKLFF.

The J gene is TRBJ1-1, the V gene TRBV5-1, with D perhaps TRBD1 (5 bases). The CDR3 totals 13 residues. Germline-derived CDR1 and CDR2 are SGHRS and YFSETQ. Trimming pared 4 bases from V and 5 bases from J, leaving 12 bases between. The CDR3 sequence is CASSNPGMTEAFF. CDR3 nucleotide sequence: TGCGCCAGCAGCAATCCAGGGATGACTGAAGCTTTCTTT.

The chain couples TRBV15 to TRBJ1-3; D uncertain. This CDR3 contains 15 residues. V was cut by 0 bases and J by 2 bases, with 8 bases left in between. CDR1 is LNHNV, CDR2 YYDKDF, per germline (reference sequence). Here the CDR3 DNA reads TGTGCCACCAGCAGAGAAGGAGGCCCTGGAAACACCATATATTTT. Amino acid sequence: CATSREGGPGNTIYF.

This rearrangement joins TRBV1 to TRBJ2-7; TRBD1 is taken as the D call from the table, unchecked against the DNA. TRBV1 is termed a pseudogene. The CDR3 is made up of 18 amino acids. CDR3 DNA sequence: TGCACCAGCAGTGAGTTGCAGGCCAGAAGAGAACATTTTTACGAGCAGTACTTC. This encodes CTSSELQARREHFYEQYF.

This rearrangement joins TRBV5-8 to TRBJ1-6, with D possibly being TRBD1 (5 bases). Germline V gene data show CDR1 as SGHTS and CDR2 as YDEGEE. Trimming removed 4 bases from V and 7 bases from J, with 12 bases in between. This CDR3 spans 14 amino acids. The CDR3 reads CASSLGGGNSPLHF. The CDR3 nucleotides are TGTGCCAGCAGCCTCGGCGGGGGAAATTCACCCCTCCACTTT.

This chain uses TRBV6-5 with TRBJ1-1; 7 bases match TRBD1. The V and J ends lost 0 bases and 4 bases, in that order; junction bases with no gene match: 2. Per the germline V gene, CDR1 is MNHEY and CDR2 is SVGAGI. The CDR3 totals 14 residues. CDR3 amino acids: CASSYSAGGTEAFF. The CDR3 DNA reads TGTGCCAGCAGTTACTCGGCAGGGGGCACTGAAGCTTTCTTT.

This clone was recorded a few times. The chain couples TRBV7-3 to TRBJ2-2; TRBD1 might be the D (7 bases). The germline gives CDR1 SGHTA, CDR2 FQGTGA. Between the trimmed V and J ends, which lost 6 bases and 7 bases, there was a span of 18 bases. The CDR3 is 15 residues long. The CDR3, as DNA: TGTGCCAGCAGAAACTCCGGGACAGCGGGCGGGGAGCTGTTTTTT. It is translated as CASRNSGTAGGELFF.

This clone has just a few counts. The V gene is TRBV7-8, the J gene TRBJ1-2; TRBD1 is a possible D gene (5 bases). The CDR3 length is 15 residues. Germline loops: CDR1 SGHVS, CDR2 FQNEAQ. V lost 2 bases and J 4 bases, leaving 14 bases between the germline ends. DNA for the CDR3: TGTGCCAGCAGCTTAACGGGGGAAGTCGGCTATGGCTACACCTTC. This gives the protein CASSLTGEVGYGYTF.

The V gene is TRBV6-5, the J gene TRBJ1-6; D unresolved. V lost 6 bases and J lost 1, with 10 bases in between. Germline assignment: CDR1 MNHEY and CDR2 SVGAGI. The length of the CDR3 is 15 residues. CDR3 residues: CASRAGKSYNSPLHF. The CDR3 DNA sequence: TGTGCCAGCAGGGCGGGGAAATCCTATAATTCACCCCTCCACTTT.